A single sample is the source of the 21 T cell receptor beta chains below, sequenced in a study of molecular identifiers for immune sequencing clone quantification. TCRdb fed the PCR reads into MiXCR, producing one record per CDR3 protein. The sample has about 36,000 distinct CDR3 sequences, around 18% seen once. The source material was naive CD8+ T cells from blood, with Jurkat cell RNA spiked in. The subset was: FACS-sorted CD8+CD4-CCR7+CD45RA+ naive T cells. The receptors originated from a human donor in good health. Some libraries in this study had Jurkat cell RNA spiked in.

On this clonotype itself: A much more abundant neighbour one base away suggests this may be a read error. The chain has TRBV20-1 and TRBJ2-3; D is undetermined. The CDR3 has 13 residues. V was pared by 6 bases and J by 5 bases, with 15 bases between. Germline V CDR1 and CDR2: DFQATT, SNEGSKA (reference sequence). This CDR3 is CSAPTEGLDTQYF. CDR3 DNA sequence: TGCAGTGCCCCCACTGAAGGGCTAGATACGCAGTATTTT.

This clonotype was observed a few times. The chain carries TRBV29-1 and TRBJ2-1; the D call may be TRBD1 or TRBD2 (5 bases each). This CDR3 comprises 12 residues. V was trimmed by 6 bases and J by 10 bases, leaving 16 bases between them. Germline assignment: CDR1 SQVTM and CDR2 ANQGSEA. CDR3 DNA: TGCAGCGTCGGGGACCCCATAGGAGAGCAGTTCTTC. Its protein is CSVGDPIGEQFF.

This chain links TRBV9 with TRBJ1-2, with 9 bases identical to TRBD1. This CDR3 has 16 amino acids. V dropped 0 bases and J dropped 5; count of bases not matched to a gene: 8. Per germline, CDR1 SGDLS and CDR2 YYNGEE. The CDR3 DNA is TGTGCCAGCAGCGTAGGTCGACAGGGGGTCCTATATGGCTACACCTTC. Its translation is CASSVGRQGVLYGYTF.

This clonotype was observed many times. The chain uses TRBV4-1 and TRBJ1-1; the D is unclear. V was trimmed by 4 bases and J by 7 bases, leaving 13 bases between them. Per germline, CDR1 MGHRA and CDR2 YSYEKL. The CDR3 loop spans 13 amino acids. The CDR3 sequence: CASSPGGGFEAFF. DNA of the CDR3: TGCGCCAGCAGCCCCGGTGGAGGCTTTGAAGCTTTCTTT.

On this clonotype itself: A much bigger clone sits one base away, suggesting this may be a read error. The genes are TRBV13 and TRBJ2-2; D may be TRBD1 or TRBD2 (5 bases each). Germline CDR1 is PRHDT and CDR2 is FYEKMQ (reference sequence). The CDR3 is 17 residues long. For the CDR3, the DNA is TGTGCCAGCAGCTTAGCCGGCAGGGAATCGGTCACCGGGGAGCTGTGTTTT. Translating gives CASSLAGRESVTGELCF.

This clonotype was counted a few times. This chain joins TRBV20-1 and TRBJ2-1, with D perhaps TRBD1 (7 bases). Germline CDR1 reads DFQATT; CDR2 reads SNEGSKA (reference sequence). This CDR3 region has 14 residues. Trimming stripped 7 bases from V and 9 bases from J, with 22 bases between. The CDR3 is CSVVRVTQGGEQFF. CDR3 bases: TGCAGTGTTGTGCGGGTGACCCAGGGGGGTGAGCAGTTCTTC.

Many counts were recorded for this clonotype. J is TRBJ1-5 and V is TRBV5-5; 9 bases fit TRBD1. This CDR3 is built from 14 residues. Per germline, CDR1 SGHKS and CDR2 YYEKEE (reference sequence). V was clipped by 4 bases and J by 8 bases; unmatched bases: 7. The chain's CDR3 is CASSKDRGWEPQHF. The CDR3 nucleotides read TGTGCCAGCAGCAAAGACAGGGGGTGGGAGCCCCAGCATTTT.

The rearrangement links TRBV7-9 to TRBJ1-5; 7 bases match TRBD1. The CDR3 spans 14 residues. In germline, CDR1 is SEHNR, CDR2 FQNEAQ (reference sequence). The junction had 4 bases not matched to a gene; V was cut back by 4 bases and J by 4 bases. The CDR3 coding sequence is TGTGCCAGCAGCTCGGACAGGACAAATCAGCCCCAGCATTTT. Translated, it gives CASSSDRTNQPQHF.

About this clonotype itself: This may be a read error, as it is one base from a much larger clone. The chain has TRBV6-2 or TRBV6-3 and TRBJ2-7, with D uncertain. V lost 7 bases and J 4 bases, leaving 14 bases between the germline ends. The CDR3 spans 13 residues. Germline CDR1 reads MNHEY; CDR2 reads SVGEGT. The CDR3 bases are TGTGCCAGCACTTTAGGGCATCCATACGAGCAGTACTTC. This gives the protein CASTLGHPYEQYF.

This clonotype has a count of ten or more. The CDR3 DNA follows: TGTGCCAGCAGTCTGACTAGCGGGACCCTCTCCTACGAGCAGTACTTC. Protein product: CASSLTSGTLSYEQYF. The chain has TRBV27 and TRBJ2-7; 11 bases map to TRBD2. Trimming took 5 bases from V and 0 from J; bases not matched to a gene: 6. The CDR3 is 16 residues long. CDR1 and CDR2 (germline): MNHEY, SMNVEV (reference sequence).

This clonotype was observed at least ten times. V and J are TRBV7-9 and TRBJ1-3; D is possibly TRBD1 (6 bases). Between the trimmed V and J ends, which lost 5 bases and 0 bases, there was a span of 17 bases. This CDR3 is 17 amino acids long. From germline, CDR1 is SEHNR and CDR2 FQNEAQ (reference sequence). The CDR3 DNA is TGTGCCAGCAGCACGCTGGACAGCGGGGACTCTGGAAACACCATATATTTT. Residues: CASSTLDSGDSGNTIYF.

This clonotype was seen a handful of times. The chain has TRBV19 and TRBJ1-2; D is ambiguous. Germline V CDR1 and CDR2: LNHDA, SQIVND (reference sequence). The CDR3 covers 10 residues. Trimming cost V 10 bases and J 7 bases, with 10 bases left between them. The CDR3 here is CATFDGGYTF. The CDR3 DNA reads as TGTGCCACCTTTGACGGTGGCTACACCTTC.

This clonotype was observed many times. Here the CDR3 DNA reads TGTGCCAGCAGTTTCTCGGAGGAGGGTCTATCCCCCTACAATGAGCAGTTCTTC. Protein product: CASSFSEEGLSPYNEQFF. This chain joins TRBV28 and TRBJ2-1; possible D gene TRBD2, 6 bases. Germline values: CDR1 MDHEN, CDR2 SYDVKM. The CDR3 length is 18 residues. Trimming shortened V by 3 bases and J by 2 bases, and 20 bases separated the two germline ends.

This clonotype was recorded at least ten times. The rearrangement joins TRBV6-6 to TRBJ2-1; the D is unclear. CDR3 length: 14 residues. Between the trimmed V and J ends, which lost 0 bases and 0 bases, there was a span of 3 bases. Per the germline V gene, CDR1 is MNHNY and CDR2 is SVGAGI (reference sequence). CDR3 nucleotide sequence: TGTGCCAGCAGTTACTCGAGCTCCTACAATGAGCAGTTCTTC. Translation: CASSYSSSYNEQFF.

This CDR3 reads CATLAGATLEQYF. The CDR3 nucleotides read TGTGCCACTCTAGCGGGAGCAACCCTCGAGCAGTACTTC. The chain uses TRBV2 and TRBJ2-7, with 10 bases identical to TRBD2. The CDR3 spans 13 residues. The germline gives CDR1 SNHLY, CDR2 FYNNEI. The V and J ends lost 10 bases and 6 bases, in that order; junction bases with no gene match: 9.

The sample holds many counts of this clonotype. This chain joins TRBV29-1 and TRBJ2-7, with TRBD1 as a possible D gene (5 bases). V was pared by 5 bases and J by 3 bases, with 14 bases between. Per the germline V gene, CDR1 is SQVTM and CDR2 is ANQGSEA. The CDR3 sequence is 13 residues long. In nucleotides, the CDR3 is TGCAGCGTTATATGGCAGGGTGGCTACGAGCAGTACTTC. Its protein is CSVIWQGGYEQYF.

In this sample, this clonotype turned up many times. This chain uses TRBV29-1 with TRBJ1-1, with a possible D match to TRBD1 (5 bases). The CDR3 loop spans 12 amino acids. V was trimmed by 7 bases and J by 1 base, leaving 10 bases between them. Germline loops: CDR1 SQVTM, CDR2 ANQGSEA. The CDR3 sequence: CSARTPNTEAFF. CDR3 nucleotide sequence: TGCAGCGCCAGGACACCGAACACTGAAGCTTTCTTT.

This clonotype was counted ten times or more. The V and J genes are TRBV29-1 and TRBJ2-1; 8 nucleotides line up with TRBD2. This CDR3 has 11 amino acids. The germline V gene has CDR1 SQVTM and CDR2 ANQGSEA. CDR3 residues: CRSGGDNEQFF. CDR3 DNA sequence: TGCAGATCGGGGGGGGACAATGAGCAGTTCTTC.

There are a few counts of this clonotype. This chain connects TRBV28 to TRBJ2-5, with D possibly being TRBD1 or TRBD2 (5 bases each). Per the germline V gene, CDR1 is MDHEN and CDR2 is SYDVKM. The CDR3 has 14 amino acids. V lost 5 bases and J lost 9, with 19 bases in between. CDR3 sequence reads: CASSAVRGRGAQYF. CDR3 sequence (DNA): TGTGCCAGCAGTGCTGTACGGGGCCGAGGGGCCCAGTACTTC.

In regard to this clonotype: A read error may be the cause here, since a much bigger clone is one base away. This sequence joins TRBV7-9 and TRBJ2-7, with 10 bases fitting TRBD2. Per germline, CDR1 SEHNR and CDR2 FQNEAQ (reference sequence). The CDR3 has 15 amino acids. Here the CDR3 reads CASSHRTSGPYEQCF. The CDR3 DNA reads TGTGCCAGCAGCCACCGGACTAGCGGTCCCTACGAGCAGTGCTTC.

This clonotype was detected ten times or more. V is TRBV10-3 and J is TRBJ2-1; D ambiguous. CDR1 is ENHRY and CDR2 is SYGVKD in the germline V gene. Trimming pared 6 bases from V and 0 bases from J, leaving 9 bases between. This CDR3 comprises 14 residues. The CDR3 sequence: CAIRQESSYNEQFF. The CDR3, as DNA: TGTGCCATCAGGCAGGAAAGCTCCTACAATGAGCAGTTCTTC.